Shown below are 19 T cell receptor beta chains from a single sample sequenced in a study of T cells in Graves' hyperthyroidism and ophthalmopathy. RNA transcripts yielded amplified TCR beta CDR3 regions. TCR CDR3 underwent first-round RT-PCR with the HTBI primer set. TCRdb used MiXCR to reprocess the multiplex PCR reads, holding one entry per CDR3 protein. The table shows about 590,000 distinct CDR3 sequences, with about a sixth occurring only once. The source material was blood. Receptors were obtained from a woman under 40 with Graves' hyperthyroidism.

This clonotype has only a few counts. The gene calls are TRBV7-2 and TRBJ2-3, with 7 bases matching TRBD2. This CDR3 is 21 amino acids long. Germline CDR1 is SGHTA and CDR2 is FQGNSA. V shed 5 bases and J 4 bases; nucleotides not matched to a gene: 27. In DNA form, the CDR3 reads TGTGCCAGCAGCCCCCGCGAATGGGCGGGGGATAAGAACCACTCTCCAGATACGCAGTATTTT. Encoded protein: CASSPREWAGDKNHSPDTQYF.

The chain recombines TRBV30 with TRBJ2-7; D might be TRBD1 (6 bases). V gave up 2 bases and J gave up 5 bases, with 13 bases separating them. The germline V gene has CDR1 GTSNPN and CDR2 SVGIG (reference sequence). The CDR3 covers 13 residues. The DNA of the CDR3 is TGTGCCTGGAGTTCAGGGGCGTCCCACGAGCAGTACTTC. This translates into CAWSSGASHEQYF.

This chain joins TRBV11-2 and TRBJ2-1; D call uncertain. The CDR3 runs 14 residues. Looked up from germline, CDR1 is SGHAT and CDR2 is FQNNGV. Trimming stripped 4 bases from V and 1 base from J, with 8 bases between. The CDR3 DNA reads TGTGCCAGCAGCTCCCGGTTGTCCTACAATGAGCAGTTCTTC. It specifies CASSSRLSYNEQFF.

This clonotype has just a few counts. The chain uses TRBV30 and TRBJ1-6, with a tentative D call TRBD1 (6 bases). The CDR3 is 14 amino acids. Germline CDR1 and CDR2: GTSNPN and SVGIG (reference sequence). V was cut by 3 bases and J by 5 bases, with 11 bases left in between. This CDR3 reads CAWRVRTDNSPLHF. CDR3 DNA sequence: TGTGCCTGGAGAGTCCGGACAGATAATTCACCCCTCCACTTT.

This clonotype was counted ten times or more. The chain carries TRBV18 and TRBJ1-5; D uncertain. Between the trimmed V and J ends, which lost 3 bases and 4 bases, there was a span of 13 bases. The CDR3 runs to 15 residues. The germline V gene encodes CDR1 KGHSH and CDR2 LQKENI. The chain's CDR3 is CASSPYEGWNQPQHF. The CDR3 nucleotides are TGTGCCAGCTCACCCTACGAGGGTTGGAATCAGCCCCAGCATTTT.

About this clonotype itself: It may be a read error: a sequence one base away is much more abundant. The V and J genes are TRBV12-3 or TRBV12-4 and TRBJ1-1; no clear D gene. The CDR3 length is 14 residues. Here the CDR3 reads CASSRTDLNTEASF. The DNA for the CDR3 is TGTGCCAGCAGTAGGACCGATTTGAACACTGAAGCTTCCTTT.

This clonotype was observed many times. The rearrangement joins TRBV3-1 to TRBJ1-4; no firm D call. CDR3 length equals 16 residues. From germline, CDR1 is LGHDT and CDR2 YNNKEL (reference sequence). V was trimmed by 4 bases and J by 7 bases, leaving 19 bases between them. The CDR3 is CASSRGVRREGEKLFF. CDR3 nucleotides: TGTGCCAGCAGCCGAGGAGTCCGTCGGGAGGGTGAAAAACTGTTTTTT. The entire variable domain, with the rest obtained from reference TRBV3-1 and TRBJ1-4, is as follows: DTAVSQTPKYLVTQMGNDKSIKCEQNLGHDTMYWYKQDSKKFLKIMFSYNNKELIINETVPNRFSPKSPDKAHLNLHINSLELGDSAVYFCASSRGVRREGEKLFFGSGTQLSVL.

On this clonotype itself: This may arise from a read error, as a much more abundant clone is one base away. J is TRBJ2-7 and V is TRBV6-5; weak D call: TRBD2 (7 bases). The CDR3 length is 15 residues. Trimming left V 0 bases short and J 3 bases short, with 12 bases between. Germline lookup yields CDR1 MNHEY and CDR2 SVGAGI. This chain's CDR3 is CASSYSVGGGYEQYF. In DNA, the CDR3 is TGTGCCAGCAGTTACTCGGTAGGGGGGGGCTACGAGCAGTACTTC.

As regards this clonotype: This is likely a read error, given that the CDR3 carries no conserved phenylalanine or tryptophan at its end. J is TRBJ2-2 and V is TRBV3-1, with D hard to call. CDR1 and CDR2 (germline): LGHDT, YNNKEL (reference sequence). The V end was cut by 1 base, the J end by 0 bases, with 12 bases between. This CDR3 is 17 amino acids long. DNA for the CDR3: TGTGCCAGCAGCCAAGGGGGTCGGATCGCGAACACCGGGGAGCTGTTTCTT. This sequence encodes CASSQGGRIANTGELFL.

This clonotype was detected ten times or more. The DNA for the CDR3 is TGTGCCAGCAGTTGGACAGGGGCCTATGGCTACACCTTC. Translating gives CASSWTGAYGYTF. The chain recombines TRBV12-3 or TRBV12-4 with TRBJ1-2, with 9 bases fitting TRBD1. The CDR3 has 13 amino acids. V shed 4 bases, J shed 4 bases, and the junction held 1 base outside the gene matches.

In this sample, this clonotype turned up many times. This rearrangement joins TRBV7-9 to TRBJ2-6; 8 bases align to TRBD1. In germline, CDR1 is SEHNR, CDR2 FQNEAQ (reference sequence). The CDR3 is 15 residues long. The V gene end was trimmed by 4 bases and the J gene end by 2 bases; junction bases not matched to a gene: 1. The CDR3 DNA reads TGTGCCAGCAGCTCGACAGGGGCTGGGGCCAACGTCCTGACTTTC. The encoded protein is CASSSTGAGANVLTF. Using reference TRBV7-9 and TRBJ2-6 for the parts outside the CDR3, the full variable domain is DTGVSQNPRHKITKRGQNVTFRCDPISEHNRLYWYRQTLGQGPEFLTYFQNEAQLEKSRLLSDRFSAERPKGSFSTLEIQRTEQGDSAMYLCASSSTGAGANVLTFGAGSRLTVL.

J is TRBJ1-2 and V is TRBV2, with TRBD1 matching over 8 bases. J lost 2 bases, V lost 6 bases, and 5 bases had no gene match. The CDR3 extends over 14 amino acids. Germline loops: CDR1 SNHLY, CDR2 FYNNEI. This CDR3 reads CASRGTGLNYGYTF. For the CDR3, the DNA is TGTGCCAGCAGGGGGACAGGCCTCAACTATGGCTACACCTTC.

In its sample, this clonotype was seen many times. The chain joins TRBV30 to TRBJ2-7, with D perhaps matching TRBD1 (6 bases). The CDR3 is 13 residues long. Germline loops: CDR1 GTSNPN, CDR2 SVGIG (reference sequence). V was pared by 1 base and J by 3 bases, with 10 bases between. The CDR3 coding sequence is TGTGCCTGGAGTGGGGACACCTACTACGAGCAGTACTTC. It translates to CAWSGDTYYEQYF.

In this sample, this clonotype turned up a few times. V gene TRBV19 combines with J gene TRBJ1-5; unclear D gene. V lost 3 bases and J 4 bases, leaving 7 bases between the germline ends. CDR3 length equals 13 residues. Per germline, CDR1 LNHDA and CDR2 SQIVND (reference sequence). CDR3 sequence (DNA): TGTGCCAGTAGTATCGGCCAGAATCAGCCCCAGCATTTT. This sequence encodes CASSIGQNQPQHF.

This clonotype was seen repeatedly, ten times or more. The rearrangement joins TRBV7-9 to TRBJ1-2; D remains ambiguous. V was shortened by 1 base and J by 4 bases, with 13 bases between the two germline ends. Germline V lookup: CDR1 SEHNR, CDR2 FQNEAQ (reference sequence). This CDR3 is built from 15 residues. CDR3 protein: CASSLGSTDFYGYTF. The CDR3 DNA sequence: TGTGCCAGCAGCTTAGGCAGCACCGACTTCTATGGCTACACCTTC.

This clonotype was observed many times. The chain recombines TRBV28 with TRBJ1-5, with D maybe TRBD1 (5 bases). In germline, CDR1 is MDHEN, CDR2 SYDVKM. Trimming cost V 2 bases and J 7 bases, with 12 bases left between them. This CDR3 is built from 14 residues. CDR3 sequence: CASSLGGDGQPQHF. CDR3 in DNA: TGTGCCAGCAGTTTAGGAGGGGATGGGCAGCCCCAGCATTTT.

This rearrangement joins TRBV6-2 or TRBV6-3 to TRBJ2-3, with 7 bases lining up with TRBD2. The germline CDR1 and CDR2 sequences are MNHEY and SVGEGT. The CDR3 is 18 residues long. With 0 bases clipped from V and 0 bases from J, the junction kept 9 bases outside the gene matches. In nucleotides, the CDR3 is TGTGCCAGCAGTTACTCGACCGTGGCTAGCGGTAGCACAGATACGCAGTATTTT. Its translation is CASSYSTVASGSTDTQYF.

Many counts were recorded for this clonotype. CDR3 sequence: CSASGLAWETQYF. The CDR3 DNA follows: TGCAGTGCTTCAGGACTAGCATGGGAGACCCAGTACTTC. The chain links TRBV20-1 to TRBJ2-5, with 8 positions matching TRBD2. After removal of 5 bases from V and 5 bases from J, the junction contained 7 bases not matched to a gene. The CDR3 consists of 13 residues. CDR1 and CDR2 from the germline V gene are DFQATT and SNEGSKA (reference sequence).

This clonotype was observed many times. This chain uses TRBV7-2 with TRBJ2-3; 7 bases are a match to TRBD2. Germline CDR1 and CDR2: SGHTA and FQGNSA. After removal of 4 bases from V and 1 base from J, the junction contained 8 bases not matched to a gene. CDR3 length: 16 residues. The CDR3: CASSSIAGVGTDTQYF. The CDR3 nucleotides are TGTGCCAGCAGCTCCATAGCGGGTGTCGGCACAGATACGCAGTATTTT. Based on the CDR3 plus reference TRBV7-2 and TRBJ2-3, the full variable domain is GAGVSQSPSNKVTEKGKDVELRCDPISGHTALYWYRQSLGQGLEFLIYFQGNSAPDKSGLPSDRFSAERTGGSVSTLTIQRTQQEDSAVYLCASSSIAGVGTDTQYFGPGTRLTVL.